The next 3 T cell receptor beta chains were all read from a single sample in a study of T cells in Graves' hyperthyroidism and ophthalmopathy. Amplification of TCR beta CDR3 regions used RNA as the template. A set of HTBI primers served as the primers for a first-round RT-PCR of the TCR CDR3. TCRdb re-called the multiplex PCR reads through MiXCR, storing one row per CDR3 protein. This sample yields around 450,000 distinct CDR3 sequences, of which 12% to 15% are seen a single time; 5.3% belongs to the top ten. Sequencing was done on a sample of blood. These TCRs come from a woman between 18 and 29 years old with Graves' hyperthyroidism.

This clonotype was observed at least ten times. J is TRBJ2-7 and V is TRBV3-1; 10 bases agree with TRBD1. V was pared by 3 bases and J by 7 bases, with 6 bases of the junction left unmatched. CDR1 and CDR2 (germline): LGHDT, YNNKEL (reference sequence). This CDR3 has 14 amino acids. The CDR3 sequence: CASSHRDRGLEQYF. The DNA of the CDR3 is TGTGCCAGCAGCCACCGGGACAGGGGTCTAGAGCAGTACTTC.

This clonotype was seen ten or more times. The rearrangement joins TRBV6-5 to TRBJ1-1; the D is unclear. V was trimmed by 1 base and J by 3 bases, leaving 9 bases between them. Germline V lookup: CDR1 MNHEY, CDR2 SVGAGI. The CDR3 runs to 14 residues. The CDR3 here is CASSYFAADTEAFF. The CDR3 DNA is TGTGCCAGCAGTTACTTTGCGGCAGACACTGAAGCTTTCTTT.

This clonotype was detected many times. The chain links TRBV25-1 to TRBJ1-1; D is unresolved. Per the germline V gene, CDR1 is MGHDK and CDR2 is SYGVNS. This CDR3 is 14 amino acids long. Trimming stripped 5 bases from V and 0 bases from J, with 10 bases between. The CDR3: CASSPPGMNTEAFF. The CDR3 region has the DNA TGTGCCAGCAGTCCACCCGGTATGAACACTGAAGCTTTCTTT.